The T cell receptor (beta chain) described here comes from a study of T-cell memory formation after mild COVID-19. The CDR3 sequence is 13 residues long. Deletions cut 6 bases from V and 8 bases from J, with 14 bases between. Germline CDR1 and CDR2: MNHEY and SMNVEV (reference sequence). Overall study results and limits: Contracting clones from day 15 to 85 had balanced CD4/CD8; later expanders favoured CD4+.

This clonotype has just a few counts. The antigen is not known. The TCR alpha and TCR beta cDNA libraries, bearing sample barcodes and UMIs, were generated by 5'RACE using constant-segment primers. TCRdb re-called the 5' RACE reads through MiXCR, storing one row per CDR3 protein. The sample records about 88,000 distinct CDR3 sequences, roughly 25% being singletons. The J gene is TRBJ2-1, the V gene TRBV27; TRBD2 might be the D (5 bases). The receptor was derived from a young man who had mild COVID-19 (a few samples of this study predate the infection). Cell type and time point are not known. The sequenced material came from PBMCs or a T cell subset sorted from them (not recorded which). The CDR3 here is CASRSISGYEQFF. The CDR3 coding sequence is TGTGCCAGCAGATCGATATCGGGGTATGAGCAGTTCTTC.